This T cell receptor (beta chain) was sequenced during a study of CD8 T cells in Susac syndrome. General study results and limits: As the study acknowledged, the number of individuals who were part of its TCR sequencing and HLA analysis was relatively small.

To note about this clonotype: The antigen is not known.

Germline CDR1 SGHVS, CDR2 FNYEAQ. The CDR3 is 13 residues long. Between the trimmed V and J ends, which lost 1 base and 4 bases, there was a span of 8 bases. The controls were healthy donors who were matched for age and sex. Negative isolation yielded CD8+ and CD4+ T cells; FACS enriched TEMRA cells. RNA was extracted with the RNeasy kit, and a quantity of roughly 0.5 to 1 ug was reverse transcribed using random hexamers. The TCR beta CDR3 was amplified by immunoSEQ multiplex PCR across 54 Vbeta, 13 Jbeta. TCRdb redid the calling of the immunoSEQ multiplex PCR reads with MiXCR, one entry per CDR3 protein. Of 50,000 to 60,000 distinct CDR3 sequences listed, around nine tenths are singletons.

The chain combines TRBV7-6 with TRBJ2-7, with D possibly being TRBD2 (5 bases). Specimen: CD8+ T cells from PBMCs. This sequence originates from a human donor in good health. For the CDR3, the DNA is TGTGCCAGCAGCTTAGGAGCGGAGTACGAGCAGTACTTC. This encodes CASSLGAEYEQYF.